This T cell receptor beta chain was profiled in a study of graft-versus-host responses after intestinal transplantation. As for the study in general: Multivisceral, liver-intestinal, or isolated intestinal grafts went to recipients.

In germline, CDR1 is KGHSY, CDR2 FQNENV. The CDR3 extends over 14 amino acids. V lost 3 bases to trimming and J lost 3 bases, with 11 bases between them. Note on this clone: The antigen remains unidentified.

Method: immunoSEQ multiplex PCR; TCRdb's copy keeps in-frame clones and lacks some. The table records around 70,000 clones, more than 70% of them present only once. The clonotype was recovered from a human donor who received an intestinal transplant. This sample comprised unstimulated CD8+ T cells sorted from spleen or lymph node cells, obtained before intestinal transplant. The chain links TRBV16 to TRBJ1-1; no reliable D call. CDR3 DNA sequence: TGTGCCAGCAGCCATAGAGAAATTTACACTGAAGCTTTCTTT. Its translation is CASSHREIYTEAFF.